This record covers a single TCR beta chain. There is no known antigen for this receptor. Base qualities are not at hand, and no much larger clone is one base apart. The sample comes from a study of siplizumab effects on memory and regulatory T cells (dated by TCRdb to the late 2010s). In the study overall: The effect of the anti-CD2 antibody siplizumab on alloreactive T-cell subsets was examined in allogeneic mixed lymphocyte reactions constructed from human PBMCs.

The library came from the immunoSEQ multiplex PCR assay. Around 10^5 TCR templates per sample were assayed by the deep sequencing platform. Genomic DNA extracted from sorted T cells was used for TCRbeta CDR3 sequencing. On the study's bioinformatics: The R programming language was used for clonal analysis of the TCRbeta CDR3 data. Comparing unstimulated samples against CFSE-low samples taken after the reaction was how alloreactive CD4+ and CD8+ clones were defined. Regulatory or non-regulatory origin of alloreactive CD4+ clones was assigned by matching sequences to the sorted unstimulated Treg and non-Treg repertoires. TCRdb holds this immuneACCESS table with in-frame rearrangements only. Some clones are missing; in checked studies, unresolved V genes explain under half, and the rest has no known cause. V and J calls and clone size come straight from that table; D and trimming were deduced from the DNA. Here the sample has around 100,000 clones; over 90% occur a single time. Roughly 0.62% of the sample rests with the top ten.

The study at large found these results: Whether proliferating Tregs from siplizumab cultures actually had suppressive function was not functionally confirmed. In reactions with siplizumab, an average of roughly 69% of mappable alloreactive CD4+ clones were Treg-derived, compared with 25% to 30% in control reactions. Compared with memory T cells, unstimulated naive T cells appeared more diverse, and naive cells seemed to make a substantial contribution to the alloresponse. Roughly 80-97% of proliferating CD4+ or CD8+ clones could not be assigned a naive or memory phenotype. The cumulative frequency of alloreactive sequences traceable to unstimulated CD4+ memory T cells was significantly reduced by siplizumab. Because sequences at frequencies below about 10^-5 were poorly captured, only a minor fraction of alloreactive clones could be mapped back to unstimulated subsets.

Sorted unstimulated T cells, along with proliferating T cells recovered from mixed lymphocyte reactions, underwent TCRbeta CDR3 sequencing. Fresh whole blood from about 10 HLA-typed healthy donors served as the source for isolating PBMCs. Unstimulated CD4+ regulatory T cells were FACS-sorted to map the origin of alloreactive clones. Taken from cysteine to phenylalanine, the CDR3 has 17 residues. The DNA shown is the 51-base CDR3, in frame from base 1. The V and J ends are trimmed by 5 bases and 2 bases, leaving 19 bases between them. The germline V gene sets CDR1 to SGHTA and CDR2 to FQGNSA. This receptor was taken from a human donor in good health. The specimen was Tregs sorted from blood. The chain employs TRBV7-2 and TRBJ2-1, with a weak D call of TRBD2 (6 bases match). The sequence in DNA is TGTGCCAGCAGCAGAATGCGCGGCGGGACTGCCTACAATGAGCAGTTCTTC. Translated, it reads CASSRMRGGTAYNEQFF.